A selection of T cell receptor beta chains follows, all from one sample in a study of T-cell memory formation after mild COVID-19. TCRdb reprocessed the 5' RACE reads via MiXCR and lists one record per CDR3 protein. The table has under 300,000 distinct CDR3 sequences, roughly 9.4% seen once; the top ten hold 20% to 25%. The sequencing input was PBMCs or a T cell subset sorted from them (not recorded which). These receptors were taken from a man aged 18-30 years who had mild COVID-19 (a few samples of this study predate the infection). Cell type and time point are not known. The CDR3 runs from the conserved cysteine through the conserved F or W. A D gene is named only where the DNA matches it firmly. Rows may omit the clone size; those that give it use once, few, many or a size class.

CDR3aa: CSASVGADEQFF; CDR3nt: TGCAGTGCTAGTGTGGGGGCCGATGAGCAGTTCTTC; d_gene: NA; v_gene: TRBV20-1; j_gene: TRBJ2-1; abundance: few
CDR3aa: CSATIVTGSIDEQYF; CDR3nt: TGCAGTGCTACTATCGTAACAGGGAGCATCGACGAGCAGTACTTC; d_gene: NA; v_gene: TRBV20-1; j_gene: TRBJ2-7; abundance: few
CDR3aa: CASSPSGVGADTQYF; CDR3nt: TGTGCCAGCAGTCCGAGCGGGGTTGGGGCAGATACGCAGTATTTT; d_gene: TRBD2; v_gene: TRBV6-5; j_gene: TRBJ2-3; abundance: NA
CDR3aa: CASSYRAGDYEQYF; CDR3nt: TGTGCCAGCAGTTACCGGGCAGGGGACTACGAGCAGTACTTC; d_gene: NA; v_gene: TRBV6-5; j_gene: TRBJ2-7; abundance: many
CDR3aa: CASSLGGTGNEQFF; CDR3nt: TGTGCCAGCAGTTTGGGCGGGACCGGCAATGAGCAGTTCTTC; d_gene: NA; v_gene: TRBV27; j_gene: TRBJ2-1; abundance: few
CDR3aa: CSARDQTAYGYTF; CDR3nt: TGCAGTGCTAGAGACCAGACAGCTTATGGCTACACCTTC; d_gene: NA; v_gene: TRBV20-1; j_gene: TRBJ1-2; abundance: few
CDR3aa: CAISDSSYGYTF; CDR3nt: TGTGCCATCAGCGACAGTTCCTATGGCTACACCTTC; d_gene: NA; v_gene: TRBV10-3; j_gene: TRBJ1-2; abundance: few
CDR3aa: CASSWGDTEAFF; CDR3nt: TGTGCCAGCAGCTGGGGGGACACTGAAGCTTTCTTT; d_gene: NA; v_gene: TRBV11-3; j_gene: TRBJ1-1; abundance: few
CDR3aa: CASARDRQGYDPQHF; CDR3nt: TGTGCCAGCGCAAGAGATCGACAGGGATACGACCCCCAGCATTTT; d_gene: TRBD1; v_gene: TRBV7-9; j_gene: TRBJ1-5; abundance: few
CDR3aa: CASSLGRGLGEQFF; CDR3nt: TGTGCCAGCAGCTTAGGGAGGGGACTGGGTGAGCAGTTCTTC; d_gene: NA; v_gene: TRBV7-9; j_gene: TRBJ2-1; abundance: many
CDR3aa: CASSFWTADTQYF; CDR3nt: TGCGCCAGCAGCTTTTGGACGGCAGATACGCAGTATTTT; d_gene: NA; v_gene: TRBV5-1; j_gene: TRBJ2-3; abundance: many
CDR3aa: CSASPSGGAQETQYF; CDR3nt: TGCAGTGCTAGTCCTAGCGGGGGGGCCCAAGAGACCCAGTACTTC; d_gene: TRBD2; v_gene: TRBV20-1; j_gene: TRBJ2-5; abundance: many
CDR3aa: CASSPSSSYEQYF; CDR3nt: TGTGCCAGCTCACCCTCGAGCTCCTACGAGCAGTACTTC; d_gene: NA; v_gene: TRBV18; j_gene: TRBJ2-7; abundance: NA
CDR3aa: CASSQIVQGVPEAFF; CDR3nt: TGCGCCAGCAGCCAAATCGTACAGGGTGTACCTGAAGCTTTCTTT; d_gene: NA; v_gene: TRBV4-1; j_gene: TRBJ1-1; abundance: many
CDR3aa: CSVGSGNTIYF; CDR3nt: TGCAGCGTTGGGTCTGGAAACACCATATATTTT; d_gene: NA; v_gene: TRBV29-1; j_gene: TRBJ1-3; abundance: NA
CDR3aa: CAWSKAARGVGNEQFF; CDR3nt: TGTGCCTGGAGTAAGGCGGCCCGGGGGGTTGGCAATGAGCAGTTCTTC; d_gene: TRBD2; v_gene: TRBV30; j_gene: TRBJ2-1; abundance: NA
CDR3aa: CASSQTGQNSNQPQHF; CDR3nt: TGTGCCAGCAGCCAGACCGGACAGAATAGCAATCAGCCCCAGCATTTT; d_gene: NA; v_gene: TRBV7-2; j_gene: TRBJ1-5; abundance: NA
CDR3aa: CASSRGLTGELFF; CDR3nt: TGTGCCAGCAGCAGGGGGCTCACCGGGGAGCTGTTTTTT; d_gene: TRBD1; v_gene: TRBV7-3; j_gene: TRBJ2-2; abundance: many
CDR3aa: CASSLIQGVAQYF; CDR3nt: TGTGCCAGCAGCTTAATCCAGGGTGTCGCTCAGTACTTC; d_gene: NA; v_gene: TRBV7-9; j_gene: TRBJ2-4; abundance: NA
CDR3aa: CASSWTTQETQYF; CDR3nt: TGCGCCAGCAGCTGGACCACTCAAGAGACCCAGTACTTC; d_gene: NA; v_gene: TRBV5-1; j_gene: TRBJ2-5; abundance: many
CDR3aa: CAIRAQGAQNTIYF; CDR3nt: TGTGCCATCAGGGCACAGGGGGCTCAAAACACCATATATTTT; d_gene: TRBD1; v_gene: TRBV10-3; j_gene: TRBJ1-3; abundance: few
CDR3aa: CASSLGVGHEQFF; CDR3nt: TGTGCCAGCAGCTTGGGCGTGGGGCACGAGCAGTTCTTC; d_gene: NA; v_gene: TRBV5-5; j_gene: TRBJ2-1; abundance: many
CDR3aa: CAISALGQKLLMHSGNTIYF; CDR3nt: TGTGCCATCAGTGCCCTAGGACAGAAGCTGTTAATGCACTCTGGAAACACCATATATTTT; d_gene: NA; v_gene: TRBV10-3; j_gene: TRBJ1-3; abundance: NA
CDR3aa: CASSQDGGTYNEQFF; CDR3nt: TGCGCCAGCAGCCAAGATGGGGGAACCTACAATGAGCAGTTCTTC; d_gene: NA; v_gene: TRBV4-3; j_gene: TRBJ2-1; abundance: few
CDR3aa: CASSHRGTYNEQFF; CDR3nt: TGTGCCAGCAGCCACCGGGGGACCTACAATGAGCAGTTCTTC; d_gene: NA; v_gene: TRBV7-2; j_gene: TRBJ2-1; abundance: NA
CDR3aa: CASSSGQGRNYGYTF; CDR3nt: TGTGCCAGCAGCTCAGGACAGGGCCGTAACTATGGCTACACCTTC; d_gene: TRBD1; v_gene: TRBV7-2; j_gene: TRBJ1-2; abundance: NA
CDR3aa: CASSPRFGRDISYTF; CDR3nt: TGCGCCAGCAGCCCTAGATTCGGACGCGACATAAGCTACACCTTC; d_gene: NA; v_gene: TRBV5-1; j_gene: TRBJ1-2; abundance: NA
CDR3aa: CASSLTTGRNTQYF; CDR3nt: TGTGCCAGCTCACTGACGACAGGTCGGAATACGCAGTATTTT; d_gene: NA; v_gene: TRBV18; j_gene: TRBJ2-3; abundance: NA
CDR3aa: CSGVPSGANVLTF; CDR3nt: TGCAGTGGGGTGCCCTCTGGGGCCAACGTCCTGACTTTC; d_gene: NA; v_gene: TRBV20-1; j_gene: TRBJ2-6; abundance: many
CDR3aa: CASSQDQSSLTEAFF; CDR3nt: TGTGCCAGCAGCCAAGATCAGTCTTCCCTCACTGAAGCTTTCTTT; d_gene: NA; v_gene: TRBV14; j_gene: TRBJ1-1; abundance: many
CDR3aa: CASSSRLAGDGETQYF; CDR3nt: TGTGCCAGCAGCTCCCGACTAGCGGGGGATGGAGAGACCCAGTACTTC; d_gene: TRBD2; v_gene: TRBV5-4; j_gene: TRBJ2-5; abundance: NA
CDR3aa: CASSKTSEGAKGYTF; CDR3nt: TGTGCCAGCAGCAAAACTTCCGAGGGGGCGAAGGGCTACACCTTC; d_gene: TRBD1; v_gene: TRBV5-6; j_gene: TRBJ1-2; abundance: NA
CDR3aa: CATSDSGWLRNTGELFF; CDR3nt: TGTGCCACCAGTGACTCTGGGTGGCTTAGGAACACCGGGGAGCTGTTTTTT; d_gene: NA; v_gene: TRBV24-1; j_gene: TRBJ2-2; abundance: many
CDR3aa: CASSHFRDRGHNEQFF; CDR3nt: TGTGCCAGCAGTCACTTCCGGGACAGGGGGCACAATGAGCAGTTCTTC; d_gene: TRBD1; v_gene: TRBV4-2; j_gene: TRBJ2-1; abundance: few
CDR3aa: CASSVAGGQGYEQYF; CDR3nt: TGTGCCAGCAGCGTAGCTGGGGGTCAGGGGTACGAGCAGTACTTC; d_gene: NA; v_gene: TRBV9; j_gene: TRBJ2-7; abundance: few
CDR3aa: CASSLVRDLRTEAFF; CDR3nt: TGTGCCAGCAGCTTAGTTAGGGATCTTCGCACTGAAGCTTTCTTT; d_gene: NA; v_gene: TRBV7-9; j_gene: TRBJ1-1; abundance: few
CDR3aa: CASRQGQDINEQFF; CDR3nt: TGTGCCAGCAGGCAGGGACAGGATATCAATGAGCAGTTCTTC; d_gene: TRBD1; v_gene: TRBV28; j_gene: TRBJ2-1; abundance: NA
CDR3aa: CAGTVRAQETQYF; CDR3nt: TGTGCCGGAACCGTCAGAGCCCAAGAGACCCAGTACTTC; d_gene: NA; v_gene: TRBV6-1; j_gene: TRBJ2-5; abundance: few
CDR3aa: CASSPRALDRADTQYF; CDR3nt: TGTGCCAGCAGCCCCCGGGCCCTCGACCGCGCAGATACGCAGTATTTT; d_gene: NA; v_gene: TRBV3-1; j_gene: TRBJ2-3; abundance: NA
CDR3aa: CASSLAVRGRLGEKLFF; CDR3nt: TGTGCCAGCAGCTTAGCTGTCAGGGGGCGCCTTGGTGAAAAACTGTTTTTT; d_gene: TRBD1; v_gene: TRBV7-8; j_gene: TRBJ1-4; abundance: NA
CDR3aa: CASSQSEETQYF; CDR3nt: TGTGCCAGCAGCCAATCGGAAGAGACCCAGTACTTC; d_gene: NA; v_gene: TRBV16; j_gene: TRBJ2-5; abundance: NA
CDR3aa: CASSSWTGGFNEQFF; CDR3nt: TGTGCCAGCAGTTCCTGGACAGGGGGTTTCAATGAGCAGTTCTTC; d_gene: TRBD1; v_gene: TRBV28; j_gene: TRBJ2-1; abundance: many
CDR3aa: CASNTLRDHTDTQYF; CDR3nt: TGTGCCAGCAACACCCTCAGGGACCACACAGATACGCAGTATTTT; d_gene: NA; v_gene: TRBV12-3/TRBV12-4; j_gene: TRBJ2-3; abundance: few
CDR3aa: CSVQGVVGNEQFF; CDR3nt: TGCAGCGTTCAGGGGGTGGTGGGCAATGAGCAGTTCTTC; d_gene: TRBD1; v_gene: TRBV29-1; j_gene: TRBJ2-1; abundance: few
CDR3aa: CASSLRQGTEAFF; CDR3nt: TGTGCCAGCAGCTTAAGACAGGGGACTGAAGCTTTCTTT; d_gene: TRBD1; v_gene: TRBV7-9; j_gene: TRBJ1-1; abundance: few
CDR3aa: CASSLDGRPDTQYF; CDR3nt: TGTGCCAGCAGCTTAGACGGAAGGCCAGATACGCAGTATTTT; d_gene: NA; v_gene: TRBV7-6; j_gene: TRBJ2-3; abundance: few